One TCR beta chain is described in this entry. Its antigen is not identified. TCRdb's copy holds only in-frame clones and misses some; the assay was immunoSEQ multiplex PCR. The data show approximately 2.4 million clones, approximately 96% seen once. CD45RA-negative memory and CD45RA+ naive subsets were split from the CD4+ cells. The sample belongs to a study of shared clonotypes between healthy human individuals. The study, taken as a whole, reports: Generation probabilities of non-shared clonotypes were lower (relative to those shared by all four donors).

Germline values: CDR1 WNHNN, CDR2 SYGVQD (reference sequence). The CDR3 is 13 amino acids. V lost 4 bases, J lost 2 bases, and 2 bases stayed unmatched. The receptor's source is a man younger than 35 in good health. The chain has TRBV10-1 and TRBJ2-7; 7 nucleotides line up with TRBD2. The specimen was naive CD4+ T cells sorted from blood. Subset: CD45RA+ positively selected. CDR3 nucleotides: TGCGCCAGCAGTGGAGCGGGAACCTACGAGCAGTACTTC. Encoded protein: CASSGAGTYEQYF.